This T cell receptor (beta chain) was observed in a study of beta chain features in type 1 diabetes. Study outcomes and limitations: Among all four CD4+ subsets, Type 1 diabetes patients had TCRB CDR3s that were moderately but significantly shorter. Naive, central memory and Treg TCRB repertoires seemed to resemble each other more closely in patients than they did in healthy donors.

Blood was collected once per donor into heparin, averaging about 116 mL. Central memory, naive, regulatory and stem cell-like memory CD4+ cells were sorted by CD45RO/CCR7/CD25/CD127/CD95/CD27. Every sorted population was more than 95% pure. The sample holds a few counts of this clone. The antigen is undetermined. Expressed TCRB transcripts were sequenced, since all the RNA that had been isolated was reverse transcribed. Some clones are missing from TCRdb's copy, which holds only in-frame ones; the method was immunoSEQ multiplex PCR. The sample carries about 270,000 clones, about 13% recorded once. The V gene end was trimmed by 0 bases and the J gene end by 6 bases; junction bases not matched to a gene: 10. The germline V gene encodes CDR1 LNHNV and CDR2 YYDKDF (reference sequence). The CDR3 consists of 17 residues.

The TCR originated in a man aged 25 to 40 with type 1 diabetes. The gene calls are TRBV15 and TRBJ2-1; TRBD2 matches at 8 bases. The sample was naive CD4+ T cells from blood. CDR3 sequence reads: CATSRDRGASGLNEQFF. The CDR3 DNA follows: TGTGCCACCAGCAGAGATCGGGGAGCTAGCGGGCTCAATGAGCAGTTCTTC.